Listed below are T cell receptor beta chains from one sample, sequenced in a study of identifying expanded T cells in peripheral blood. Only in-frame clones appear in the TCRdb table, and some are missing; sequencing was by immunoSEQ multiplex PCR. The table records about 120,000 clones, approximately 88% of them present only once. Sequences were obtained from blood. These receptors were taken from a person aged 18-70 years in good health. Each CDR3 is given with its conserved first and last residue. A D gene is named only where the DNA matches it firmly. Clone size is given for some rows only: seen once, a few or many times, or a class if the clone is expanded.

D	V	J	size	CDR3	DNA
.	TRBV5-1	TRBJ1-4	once	CASSPGHTGTPLEKLFF	TGCGCCAGCAGCCCGGGACACACCGGGACGCCACTTGAAAAACTGTTTTTT
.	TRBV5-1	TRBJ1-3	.	CASSLDASSGNTIYF	TGCGCCAGCAGCTTGGACGCTTCCTCTGGAAACACCATATATTTT
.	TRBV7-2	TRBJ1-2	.	CASSLVMAPEHGYTF	TGTGCCAGCAGCTTAGTGATGGCTCCCGAGCATGGCTACACCTTC
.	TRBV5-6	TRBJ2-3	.	CASSLRGSADTQYF	TGTGCCAGCAGCTTAAGGGGGTCGGCAGATACGCAGTATTTT
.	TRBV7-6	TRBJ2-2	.	CASSVSPRGTGELFF	TGTGCCAGCAGCGTATCCCCCCGGGGAACCGGGGAGCTGTTTTTT
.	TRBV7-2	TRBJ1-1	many	CASSLQGINTEAFF	TGTGCCAGCAGCTTACAGGGGATCAACACTGAAGCTTTCTTT
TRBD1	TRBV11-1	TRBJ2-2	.	CASRAGTGWTGELFF	TGTGCCAGCAGGGCCGGGACAGGGTGGACCGGGGAGCTGTTTTTT
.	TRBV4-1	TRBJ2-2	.	CASSHPRAVDTGELFF	TGCGCCAGCAGCCATCCCCGGGCAGTGGACACCGGGGAGCTGTTTTTT
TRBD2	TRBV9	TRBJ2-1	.	CASSVRAGGESRYEQFF	TGTGCCAGCAGCGTAAGAGCGGGGGGGGAAAGTCGATATGAGCAGTTCTTC
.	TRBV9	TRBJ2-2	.	CASSANTGELFF	TGTGCCAGCAGCGCGAACACCGGGGAGCTGTTTTTT
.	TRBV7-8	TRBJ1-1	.	CASSLQTGPTEAFF	TGTGCCAGCAGCTTGCAGACAGGTCCCACTGAAGCTTTCTTT
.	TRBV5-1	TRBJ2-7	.	CASSLEGWGAGQYF	TGCGCCAGCAGCTTGGAAGGCTGGGGGGCAGGGCAGTACTTC
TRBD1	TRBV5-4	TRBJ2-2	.	CASSFRSGTGNTGELFF	TGTGCCAGCAGCTTTAGGTCCGGGACAGGGAACACCGGGGAGCTGTTTTTT
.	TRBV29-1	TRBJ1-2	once	CSVPDLYGYTF	TGCAGCGTCCCCGACCTCTATGGCTACACCTTC
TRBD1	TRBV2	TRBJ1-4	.	CASVDRGQPNEKLFF	TGTGCCAGCGTGGACAGGGGGCAGCCTAATGAAAAACTGTTTTTT
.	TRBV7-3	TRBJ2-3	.	CASSLGGLPDTQYF	TGTGCCAGCAGCTTAGGGGGGCTGCCAGATACGCAGTATTTT
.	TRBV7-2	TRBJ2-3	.	CASRLWGGRGDTQYF	TGTGCCAGCAGGTTGTGGGGGGGCCGGGGAGATACGCAGTATTTT
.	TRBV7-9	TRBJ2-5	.	CASSLGPGTQYF	TGTGCCAGCAGCCTGGGACCAGGGACCCAGTACTTC
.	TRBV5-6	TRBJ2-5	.	CASSQFTGGPQETQYF	TGTGCCAGCAGCCAATTCACTGGGGGGCCCCAAGAGACCCAGTACTTC
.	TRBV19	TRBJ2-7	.	CASSPLWDTYEQYF	TGTGCCAGTAGCCCCCTCTGGGACACCTACGAGCAGTACTTC
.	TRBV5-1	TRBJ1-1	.	CASSAGTPEEAFF	TGCGCCAGCAGCGCCGGGACCCCCGAGGAAGCTTTCTTT
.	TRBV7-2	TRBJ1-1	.	CASSLDRNTEAFF	TGTGCCAGCAGCCTAGACAGAAACACTGAAGCTTTCTTT
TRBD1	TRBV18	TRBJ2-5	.	CASSRGQLQETQYF	TGTGCCAGCTCACGGGGACAGCTCCAAGAGACCCAGTACTTC
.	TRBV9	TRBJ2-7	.	CASSVAQDSQYEQYF	TGTGCCAGCAGCGTAGCTCAGGACTCCCAATACGAGCAGTACTTC
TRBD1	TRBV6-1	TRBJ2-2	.	CASRERGGFGTGELFF	TGTGCCAGCAGGGAACGAGGGGGCTTTGGCACCGGGGAGCTGTTTTTT
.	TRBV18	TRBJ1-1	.	CASSPTAAEAFF	TGTGCCAGCTCACCGACAGCGGCTGAAGCTTTCTTT
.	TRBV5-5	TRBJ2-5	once	CASSLLGKVETQYF	TGTGCCAGCAGCCTTCTGGGTAAGGTCGAGACCCAGTACTTC
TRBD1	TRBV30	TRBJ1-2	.	CARTRQGFIGVGYGYTF	TGTGCCCGGACTCGACAGGGATTCATCGGGGTTGGCTATGGCTACACCTTC
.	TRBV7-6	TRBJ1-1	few	CASSADLNTEAFF	TGTGCCAGCAGCGCAGACTTGAACACTGAAGCTTTCTTT